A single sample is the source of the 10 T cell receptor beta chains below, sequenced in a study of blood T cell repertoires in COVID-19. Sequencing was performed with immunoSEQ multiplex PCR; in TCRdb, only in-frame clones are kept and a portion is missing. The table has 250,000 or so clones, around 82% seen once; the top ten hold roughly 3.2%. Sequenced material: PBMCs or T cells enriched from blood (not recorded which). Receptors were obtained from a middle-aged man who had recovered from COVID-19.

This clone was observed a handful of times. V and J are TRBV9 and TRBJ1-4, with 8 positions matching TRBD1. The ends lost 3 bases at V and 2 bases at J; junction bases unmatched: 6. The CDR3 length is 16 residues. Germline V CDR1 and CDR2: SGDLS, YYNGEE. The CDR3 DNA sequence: TGTGCCAGCAGCGCCAAAGGACAGGGTACTAATGAAAAACTGTTTTTT. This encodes CASSAKGQGTNEKLFF.

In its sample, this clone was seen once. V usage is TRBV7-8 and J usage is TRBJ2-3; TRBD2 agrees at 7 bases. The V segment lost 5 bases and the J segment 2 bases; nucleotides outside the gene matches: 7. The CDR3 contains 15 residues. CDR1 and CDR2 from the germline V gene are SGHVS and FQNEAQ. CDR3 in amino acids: CASSVQRGDTDTQYF. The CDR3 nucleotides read TGTGCCAGCAGCGTTCAGCGGGGTGACACAGATACGCAGTATTTT.

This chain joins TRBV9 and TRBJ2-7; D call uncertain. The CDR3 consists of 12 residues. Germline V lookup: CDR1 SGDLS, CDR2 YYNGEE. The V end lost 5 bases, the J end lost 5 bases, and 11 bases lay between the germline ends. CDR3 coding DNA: TGTGCCAGCAGTCCAGGCCTGAACGAGCAGTACTTC. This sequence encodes CASSPGLNEQYF.

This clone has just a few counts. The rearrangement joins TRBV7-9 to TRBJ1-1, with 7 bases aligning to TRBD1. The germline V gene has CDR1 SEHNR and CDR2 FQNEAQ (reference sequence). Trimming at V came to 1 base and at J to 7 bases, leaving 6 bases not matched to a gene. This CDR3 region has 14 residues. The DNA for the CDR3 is TGTGCCAGCAGCTTAGGACAGGGTCCGGGTGAAGCTTTCTTT. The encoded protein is CASSLGQGPGEAFF.

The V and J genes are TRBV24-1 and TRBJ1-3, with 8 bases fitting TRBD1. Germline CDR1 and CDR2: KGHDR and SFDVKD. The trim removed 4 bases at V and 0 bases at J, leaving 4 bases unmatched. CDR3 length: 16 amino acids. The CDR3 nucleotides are TGTGCCACCAGTGAATCCGACAGGGGCTCTGGAAACACCATATATTTT. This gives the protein CATSESDRGSGNTIYF.

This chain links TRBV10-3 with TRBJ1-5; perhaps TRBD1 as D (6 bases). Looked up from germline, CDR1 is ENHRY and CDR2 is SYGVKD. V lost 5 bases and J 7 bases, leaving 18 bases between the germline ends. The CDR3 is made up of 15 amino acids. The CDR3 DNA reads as TGTGCCATCAGTCCCGGAGCAGGGGTAGAGCAGCCCCAGCATTTT. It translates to CAISPGAGVEQPQHF.

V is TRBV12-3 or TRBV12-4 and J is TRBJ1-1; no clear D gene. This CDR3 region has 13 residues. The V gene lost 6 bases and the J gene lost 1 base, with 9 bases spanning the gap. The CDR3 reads CASRLGGNTEAFF. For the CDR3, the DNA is TGTGCCAGCAGACTGGGAGGGAACACTGAAGCTTTCTTT.

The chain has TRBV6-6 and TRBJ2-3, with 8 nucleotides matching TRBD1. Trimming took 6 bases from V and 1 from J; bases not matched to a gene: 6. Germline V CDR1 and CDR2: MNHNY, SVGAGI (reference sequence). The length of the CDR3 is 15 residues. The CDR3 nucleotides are TGTGCCAGCAGCGCCGCGGACAGGGGCACAGATACGCAGTATTTT. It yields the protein CASSAADRGTDTQYF.

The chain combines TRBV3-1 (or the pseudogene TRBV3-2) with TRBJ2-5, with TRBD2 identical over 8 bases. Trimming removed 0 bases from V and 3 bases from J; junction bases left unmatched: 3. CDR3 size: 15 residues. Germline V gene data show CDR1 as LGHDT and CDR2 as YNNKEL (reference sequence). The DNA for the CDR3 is TGTGCCAGCAGCCAAGATGGACTAGCCAAAGAGACCCAGTACTTC. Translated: CASSQDGLAKETQYF.

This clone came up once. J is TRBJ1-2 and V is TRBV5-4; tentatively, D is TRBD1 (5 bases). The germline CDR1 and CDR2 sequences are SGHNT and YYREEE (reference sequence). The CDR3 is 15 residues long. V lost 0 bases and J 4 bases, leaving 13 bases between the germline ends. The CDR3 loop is CASSLARQGTYGYTF. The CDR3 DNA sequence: TGTGCCAGCAGCTTGGCCAGGCAGGGTACCTATGGCTACACCTTC.